This TCR beta chain was sequenced during a study of T cell responses to AZD1222 COVID-19 vaccine. Libraries were prepared by immunoSEQ multiplex PCR; TCRdb keeps only in-frame clonotypes and omits some of them. The profile shows some 110,000 clones, 86% of them singletons. Trimming shortened V by 6 bases and J by 8 bases, and 10 bases separated the two germline ends. Germline V gives CDR1 SEHNR, CDR2 FQNEAQ (reference sequence). The CDR3 contains 11 residues. The TCR comes from an adult who received the AZD1222 COVID-19 vaccine. Sample: peripheral blood, taken 28 days after the second AZD1222 dose. J is TRBJ1-2 and V is TRBV7-9; tentative D call: TRBD1 (6 bases). The CDR3, as DNA: TGTGCCAGCAGTTACGACAGGGGCTACACCTTC. It is translated as CASSYDRGYTF.